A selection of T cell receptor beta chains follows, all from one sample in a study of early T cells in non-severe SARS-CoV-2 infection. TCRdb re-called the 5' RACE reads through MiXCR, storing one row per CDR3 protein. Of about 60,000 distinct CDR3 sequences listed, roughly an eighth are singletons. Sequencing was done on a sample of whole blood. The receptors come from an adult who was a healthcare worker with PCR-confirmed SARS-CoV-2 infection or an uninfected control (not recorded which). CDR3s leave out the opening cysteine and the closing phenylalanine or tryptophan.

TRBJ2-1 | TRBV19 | ASSIEPSSYNEQF
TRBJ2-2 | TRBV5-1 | ASSPIGNTGELF
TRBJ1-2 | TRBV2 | ASKLDSDYGYT
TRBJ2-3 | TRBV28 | ASSPWTSGTADTQY
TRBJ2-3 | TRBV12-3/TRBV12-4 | ASSIPGVSTDTQY
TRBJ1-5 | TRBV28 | ASNSRDSWEPQH
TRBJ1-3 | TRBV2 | ASSLDGNTIY
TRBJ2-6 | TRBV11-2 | ASSSAGGTGANVLT
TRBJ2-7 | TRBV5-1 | ASSLTDPGDEQY
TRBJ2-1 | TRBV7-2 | ASSHGSSNEQF
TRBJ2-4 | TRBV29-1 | SVLDKAKNIQY
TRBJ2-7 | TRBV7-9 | ASSSGSGVEQY
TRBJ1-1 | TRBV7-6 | ASSLVPAPNTEAF
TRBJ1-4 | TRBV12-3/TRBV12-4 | ASSEGATNEKLF
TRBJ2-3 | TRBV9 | ASSTPYTDTQY
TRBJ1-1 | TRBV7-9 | AWGLHTLEAF
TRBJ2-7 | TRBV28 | ASQSLHSSYEQY
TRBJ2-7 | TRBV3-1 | ASSQVGISEQY
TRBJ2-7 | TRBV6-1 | ASIPRASASYEQY
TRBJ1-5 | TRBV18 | ASSAASNQPQH
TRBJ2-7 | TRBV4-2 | ASSQDRLAAIYEQY
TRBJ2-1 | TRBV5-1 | ASSLVTQGYEQF
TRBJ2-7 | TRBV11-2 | ASSFPSLEQY